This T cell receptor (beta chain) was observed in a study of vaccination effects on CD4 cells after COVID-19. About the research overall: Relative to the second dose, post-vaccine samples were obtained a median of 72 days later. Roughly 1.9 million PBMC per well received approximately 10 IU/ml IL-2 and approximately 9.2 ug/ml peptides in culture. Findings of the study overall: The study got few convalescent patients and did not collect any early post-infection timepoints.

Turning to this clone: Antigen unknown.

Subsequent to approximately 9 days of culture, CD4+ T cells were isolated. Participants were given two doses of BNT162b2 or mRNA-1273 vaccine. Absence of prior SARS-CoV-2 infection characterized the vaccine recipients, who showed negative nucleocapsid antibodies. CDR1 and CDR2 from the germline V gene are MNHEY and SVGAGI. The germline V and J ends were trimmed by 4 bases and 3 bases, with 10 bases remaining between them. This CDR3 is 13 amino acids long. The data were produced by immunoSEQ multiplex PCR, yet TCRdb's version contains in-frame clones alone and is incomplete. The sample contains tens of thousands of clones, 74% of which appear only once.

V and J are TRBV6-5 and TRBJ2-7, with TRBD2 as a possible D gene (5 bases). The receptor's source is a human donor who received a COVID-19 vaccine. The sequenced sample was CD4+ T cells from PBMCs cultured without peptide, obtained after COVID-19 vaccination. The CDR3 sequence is CASSSRRFYEQYV. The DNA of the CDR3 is TGTGCCAGCAGTTCACGGAGGTTCTACGAGCAGTACGTC.